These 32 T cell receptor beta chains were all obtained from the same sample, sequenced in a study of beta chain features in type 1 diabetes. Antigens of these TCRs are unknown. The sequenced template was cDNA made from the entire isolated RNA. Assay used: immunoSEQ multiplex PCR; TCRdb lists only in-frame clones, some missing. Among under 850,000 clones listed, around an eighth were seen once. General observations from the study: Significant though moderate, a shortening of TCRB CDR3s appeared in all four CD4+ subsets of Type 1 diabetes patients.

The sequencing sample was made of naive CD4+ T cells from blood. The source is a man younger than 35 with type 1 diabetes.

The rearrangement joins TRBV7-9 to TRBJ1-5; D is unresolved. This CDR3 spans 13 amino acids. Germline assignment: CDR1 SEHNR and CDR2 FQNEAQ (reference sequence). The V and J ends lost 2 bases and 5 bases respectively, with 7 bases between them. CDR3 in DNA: TGTGCCAGCAGCTTAATGACCGATCAGCCCCAGCATTTT. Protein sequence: CASSLMTDQPQHF.

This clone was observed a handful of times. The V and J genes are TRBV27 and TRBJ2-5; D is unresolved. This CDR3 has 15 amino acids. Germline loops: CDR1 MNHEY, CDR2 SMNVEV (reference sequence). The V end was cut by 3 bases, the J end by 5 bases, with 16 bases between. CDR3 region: CASSFKRPRVETQYF. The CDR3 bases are TGTGCCAGCAGTTTTAAGAGACCCCGGGTGGAGACCCAGTACTTC.

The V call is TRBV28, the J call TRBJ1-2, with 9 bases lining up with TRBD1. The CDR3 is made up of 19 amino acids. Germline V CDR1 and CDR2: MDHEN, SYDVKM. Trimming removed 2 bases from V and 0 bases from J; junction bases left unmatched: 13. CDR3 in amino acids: CASSLELWGGQGTNYGYTF. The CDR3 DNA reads TGTGCCAGCAGTTTAGAACTATGGGGGGGACAGGGAACTAACTATGGCTACACCTTC.

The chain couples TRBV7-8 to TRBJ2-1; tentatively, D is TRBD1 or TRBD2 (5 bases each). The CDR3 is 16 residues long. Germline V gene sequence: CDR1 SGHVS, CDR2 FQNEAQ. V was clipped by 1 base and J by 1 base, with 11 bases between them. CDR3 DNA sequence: TGTGCCAGCAGCTTAGTCGGGGACCTTTCCTACAATGAGCAGTTCTTC. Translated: CASSLVGDLSYNEQFF.

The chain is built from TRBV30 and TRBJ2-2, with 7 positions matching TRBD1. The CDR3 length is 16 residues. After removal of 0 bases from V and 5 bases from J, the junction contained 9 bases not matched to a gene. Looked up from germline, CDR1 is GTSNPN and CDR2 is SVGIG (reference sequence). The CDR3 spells CAWSVRWTGSTGELFF. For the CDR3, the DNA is TGTGCCTGGAGTGTACGATGGACAGGATCGACCGGGGAGCTGTTTTTT.

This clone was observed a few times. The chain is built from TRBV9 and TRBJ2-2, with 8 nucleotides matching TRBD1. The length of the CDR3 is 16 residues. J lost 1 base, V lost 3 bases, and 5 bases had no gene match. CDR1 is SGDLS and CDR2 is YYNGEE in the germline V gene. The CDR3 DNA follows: TGTGCCAGCAGCGCGCCGGGACAGGAGAACACCGGGGAGCTGTTTTTT. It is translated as CASSAPGQENTGELFF.

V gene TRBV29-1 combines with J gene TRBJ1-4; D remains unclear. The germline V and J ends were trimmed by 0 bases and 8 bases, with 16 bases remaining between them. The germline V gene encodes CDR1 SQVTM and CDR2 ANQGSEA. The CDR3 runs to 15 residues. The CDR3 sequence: CSVEDDRDISEKLFF. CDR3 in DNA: TGCAGCGTTGAAGATGACCGGGATATTTCGGAAAAACTGTTTTTT.

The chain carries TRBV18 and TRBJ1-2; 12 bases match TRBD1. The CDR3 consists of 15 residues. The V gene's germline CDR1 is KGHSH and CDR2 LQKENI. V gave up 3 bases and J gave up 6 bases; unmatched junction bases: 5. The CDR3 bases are TGTGCCAGCTCACCGCCCGGGACAGGGGGCGATGGCTACACCTTC. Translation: CASSPPGTGGDGYTF.

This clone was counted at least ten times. The CDR3 loop is CASHQGMFF. The CDR3 nucleotides are TGTGCCAGCCACCAGGGCATGTTCTTC. This chain links TRBV21-1 with TRBJ2-1; the table names TRBD1, a call not compared with the DNA. TRBV21-1 is classified as a pseudogene. The CDR3 runs to 9 residues.

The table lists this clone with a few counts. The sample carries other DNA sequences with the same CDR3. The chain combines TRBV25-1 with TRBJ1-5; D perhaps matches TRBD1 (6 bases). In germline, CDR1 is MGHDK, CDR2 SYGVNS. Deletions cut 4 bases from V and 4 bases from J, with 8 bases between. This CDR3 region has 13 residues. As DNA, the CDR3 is TGTGCCAGCAGTGGCACAGGGAATCAGCCCCAGCATTTT. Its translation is CASSGTGNQPQHF.

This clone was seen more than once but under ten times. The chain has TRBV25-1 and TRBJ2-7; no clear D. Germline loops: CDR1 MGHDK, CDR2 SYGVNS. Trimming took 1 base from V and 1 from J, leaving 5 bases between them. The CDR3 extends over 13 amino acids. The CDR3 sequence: CASSEFGSYEQYF. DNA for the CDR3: TGTGCCAGCAGTGAATTCGGGTCCTACGAGCAGTACTTC.

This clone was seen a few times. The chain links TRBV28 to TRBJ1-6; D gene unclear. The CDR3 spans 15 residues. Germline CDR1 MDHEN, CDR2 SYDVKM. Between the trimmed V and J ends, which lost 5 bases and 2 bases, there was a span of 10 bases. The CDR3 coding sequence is TGTGCCAGCAGTCCGAACGACCCCTATAATTCACCCCTCCACTTT. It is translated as CASSPNDPYNSPLHF.

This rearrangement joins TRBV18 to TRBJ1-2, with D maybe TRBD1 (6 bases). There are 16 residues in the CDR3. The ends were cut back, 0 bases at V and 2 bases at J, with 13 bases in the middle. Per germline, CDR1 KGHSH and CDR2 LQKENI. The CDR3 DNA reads TGTGCCAGCTCACCACCGACAGGACCATTGAACTATGGCTACACCTTC. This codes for CASSPPTGPLNYGYTF.

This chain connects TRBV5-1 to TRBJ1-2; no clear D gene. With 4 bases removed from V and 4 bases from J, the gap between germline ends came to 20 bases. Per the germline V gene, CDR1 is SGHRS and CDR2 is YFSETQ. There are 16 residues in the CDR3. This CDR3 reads CASSPGGSLTIYGYTF. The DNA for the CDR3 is TGCGCCAGCAGCCCTGGAGGATCCCTCACCATCTATGGCTACACCTTC.

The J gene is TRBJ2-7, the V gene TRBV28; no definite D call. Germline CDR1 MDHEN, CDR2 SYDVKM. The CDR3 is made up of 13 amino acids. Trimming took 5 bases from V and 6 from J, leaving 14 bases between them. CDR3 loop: CASSPRPGGEQYF. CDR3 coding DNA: TGTGCCAGCAGTCCCCGTCCCGGCGGCGAGCAGTACTTC.

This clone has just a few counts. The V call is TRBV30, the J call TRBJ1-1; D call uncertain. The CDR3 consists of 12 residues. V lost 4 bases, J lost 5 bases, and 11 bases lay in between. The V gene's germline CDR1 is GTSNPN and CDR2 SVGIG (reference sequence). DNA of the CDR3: TGTGCCTGGATCCCGATGGGGACTGAAGCTTTCTTT. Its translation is CAWIPMGTEAFF.

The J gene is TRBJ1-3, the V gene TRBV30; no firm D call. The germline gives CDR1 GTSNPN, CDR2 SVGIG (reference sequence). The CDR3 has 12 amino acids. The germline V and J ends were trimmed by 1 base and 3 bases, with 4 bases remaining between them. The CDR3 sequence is CAWSGGGNTIYF. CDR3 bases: TGTGCCTGGAGTGGAGGTGGAAACACCATATATTTT.

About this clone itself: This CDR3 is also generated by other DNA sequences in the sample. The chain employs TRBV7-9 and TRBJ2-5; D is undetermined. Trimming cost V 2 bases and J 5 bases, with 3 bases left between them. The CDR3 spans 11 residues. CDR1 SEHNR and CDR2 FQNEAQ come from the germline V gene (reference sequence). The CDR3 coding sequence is TGTGCCAGCAGCTTACTCGAGACCCAGTACTTC. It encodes CASSLLETQYF. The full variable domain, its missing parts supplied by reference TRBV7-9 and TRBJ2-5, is DTGVSQNPRHKITKRGQNVTFRCDPISEHNRLYWYRQTLGQGPEFLTYFQNEAQLEKSRLLSDRFSAERPKGSFSTLEIQRTEQGDSAMYLCASSLLETQYFGPGTRLLVL.

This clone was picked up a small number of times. The DNA for the CDR3 is TGTGCCAGCAGCTTAGCTCCCACCTACGAGCAGTACTTC. Protein: CASSLAPTYEQYF. This chain connects TRBV7-6 to TRBJ2-7; D is undetermined. The CDR3 totals 13 residues. V was shortened by 0 bases and J by 2 bases, with 5 bases between the two germline ends. Germline V gene lookup returns CDR1 SGHVS and CDR2 FNYEAQ.

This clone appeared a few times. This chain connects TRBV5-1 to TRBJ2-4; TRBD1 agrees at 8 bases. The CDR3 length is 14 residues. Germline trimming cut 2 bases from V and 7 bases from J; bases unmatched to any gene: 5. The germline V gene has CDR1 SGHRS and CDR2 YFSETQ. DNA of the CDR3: TGCGCCAGCAGCTTAGGGACAGGTGGCAACATTCAGTACTTC. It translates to CASSLGTGGNIQYF.

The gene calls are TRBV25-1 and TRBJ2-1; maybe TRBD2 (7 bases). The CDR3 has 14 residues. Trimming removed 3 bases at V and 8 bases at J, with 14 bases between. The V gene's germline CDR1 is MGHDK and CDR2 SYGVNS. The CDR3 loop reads CASSDRGGSHEQFF. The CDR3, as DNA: TGTGCCAGCAGTGACAGGGGAGGGTCCCATGAGCAGTTCTTC.

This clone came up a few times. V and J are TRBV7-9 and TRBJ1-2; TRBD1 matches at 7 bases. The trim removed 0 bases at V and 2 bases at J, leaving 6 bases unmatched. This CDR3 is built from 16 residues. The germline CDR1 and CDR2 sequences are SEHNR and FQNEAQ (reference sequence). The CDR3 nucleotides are TGTGCCAGCAGCTTAGCGGGTACAGGGGCGAACTATGGCTACACCTTC. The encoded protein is CASSLAGTGANYGYTF.

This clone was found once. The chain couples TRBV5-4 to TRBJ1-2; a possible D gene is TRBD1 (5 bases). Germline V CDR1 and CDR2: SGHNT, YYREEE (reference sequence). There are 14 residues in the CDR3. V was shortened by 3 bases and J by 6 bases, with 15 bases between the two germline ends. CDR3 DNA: TGTGCCAGCAGCTGGGGGGACCCTCGGGATGGCTACACCTTC. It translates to CASSWGDPRDGYTF.

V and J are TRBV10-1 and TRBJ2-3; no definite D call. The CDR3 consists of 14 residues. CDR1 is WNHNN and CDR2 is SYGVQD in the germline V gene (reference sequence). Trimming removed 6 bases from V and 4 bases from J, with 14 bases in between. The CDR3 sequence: CASSEPAHSDTQYF. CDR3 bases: TGCGCCAGCAGCGAGCCCGCCCATTCAGATACGCAGTATTTT.

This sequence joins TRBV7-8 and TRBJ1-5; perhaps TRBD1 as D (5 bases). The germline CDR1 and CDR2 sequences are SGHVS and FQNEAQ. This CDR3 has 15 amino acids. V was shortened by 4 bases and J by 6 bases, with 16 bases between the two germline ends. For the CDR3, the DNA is TGTGCCAGCAGCTCAGCTGGGGGTTTGAGTCAGCCCCAGCATTTT. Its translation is CASSSAGGLSQPQHF.

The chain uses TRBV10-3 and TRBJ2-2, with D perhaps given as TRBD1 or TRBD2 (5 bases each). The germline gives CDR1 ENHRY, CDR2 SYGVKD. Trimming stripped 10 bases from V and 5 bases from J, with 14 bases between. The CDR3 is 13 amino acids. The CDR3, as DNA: TGTGCCACGGGGACGGCTAATACCGGGGAGCTGTTTTTT. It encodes CATGTANTGELFF.

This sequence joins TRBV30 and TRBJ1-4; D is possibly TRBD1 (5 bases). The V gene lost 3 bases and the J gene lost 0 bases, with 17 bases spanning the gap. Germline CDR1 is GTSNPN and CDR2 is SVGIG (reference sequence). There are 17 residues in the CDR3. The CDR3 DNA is TGTGCCTGGAGCCCTTGGGACCCGAGAGCAACTAATGAAAAACTGTTTTTT. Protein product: CAWSPWDPRATNEKLFF. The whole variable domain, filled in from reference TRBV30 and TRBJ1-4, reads SQTIHQWPATLVQPVGSPLSLECTVEGTSNPNLYWYRQAAGRGLQLLFYSVGIGQISSEVPQNLSASRPQDRQFILSSKKLLLSDSGFYLCAWSPWDPRATNEKLFFGSGTQLSVL.

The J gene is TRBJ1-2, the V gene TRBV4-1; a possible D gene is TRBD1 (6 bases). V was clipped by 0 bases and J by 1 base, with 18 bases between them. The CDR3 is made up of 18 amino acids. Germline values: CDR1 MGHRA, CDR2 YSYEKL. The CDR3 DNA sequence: TGCGCCAGCAGCCAAGATATCGGACAGCCGGGAGGTAACTATGGCTACACCTTC. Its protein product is CASSQDIGQPGGNYGYTF.

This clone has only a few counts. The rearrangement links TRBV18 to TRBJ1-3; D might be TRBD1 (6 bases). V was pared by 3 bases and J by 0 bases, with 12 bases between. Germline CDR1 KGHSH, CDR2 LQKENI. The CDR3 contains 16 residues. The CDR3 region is CASSPGGHFSGNTIYF. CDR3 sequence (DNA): TGTGCCAGCTCACCCGGGGGACATTTCTCTGGAAACACCATATATTTT.

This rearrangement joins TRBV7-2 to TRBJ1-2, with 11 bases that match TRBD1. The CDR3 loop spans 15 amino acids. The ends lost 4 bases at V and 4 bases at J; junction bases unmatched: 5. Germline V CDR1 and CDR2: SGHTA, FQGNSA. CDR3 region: CASSSPGTGGYGYTF. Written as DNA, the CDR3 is TGTGCCAGCAGCTCCCCCGGGACAGGGGGCTATGGCTACACCTTC.

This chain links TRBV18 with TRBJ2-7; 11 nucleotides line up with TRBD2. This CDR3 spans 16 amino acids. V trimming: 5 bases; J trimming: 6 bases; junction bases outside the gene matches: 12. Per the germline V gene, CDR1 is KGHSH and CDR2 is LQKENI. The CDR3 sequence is CASSAELAGVPPEQYF. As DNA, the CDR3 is TGTGCCAGCTCAGCCGAACTAGCGGGAGTCCCCCCCGAGCAGTACTTC.

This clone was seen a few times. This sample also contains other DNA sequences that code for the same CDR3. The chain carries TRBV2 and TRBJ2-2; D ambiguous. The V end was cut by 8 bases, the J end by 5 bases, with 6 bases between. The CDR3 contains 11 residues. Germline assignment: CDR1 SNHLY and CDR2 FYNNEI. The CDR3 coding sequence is TGTGCCAGCTCACCGACCGGGGAGCTGTTTTTT. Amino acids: CASSPTGELFF.